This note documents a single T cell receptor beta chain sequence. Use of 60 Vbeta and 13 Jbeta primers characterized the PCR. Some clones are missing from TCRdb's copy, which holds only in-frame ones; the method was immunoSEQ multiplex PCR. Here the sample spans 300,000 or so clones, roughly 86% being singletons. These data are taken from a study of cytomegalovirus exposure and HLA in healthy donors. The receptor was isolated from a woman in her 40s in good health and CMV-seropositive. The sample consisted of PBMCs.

Here the CDR3 reads CASSLGRQGFTGELFF. The CDR3 DNA reads TGCGCCAGCAGCTTGGGCCGACAGGGGTTCACCGGGGAGCTGTTTTTT. V usage is TRBV5-1 and J usage is TRBJ2-2; 8 nucleotides align to TRBD1. With V trimmed by 0 bases and J by 4 bases, 5 bases remained unmatched. This CDR3 is 16 amino acids long. Germline lookup yields CDR1 SGHRS and CDR2 YFSETQ.